This T cell receptor (beta chain) was found in a study of blood T cell repertoires in COVID-19. Across the whole study: PBMCs, B-cell-depleted T cells, or T cells provided the cDNA or gDNA that made up the material.

CDR1 is LNHDA and CDR2 is SQIVND in the germline V gene (reference sequence). The junction had 8 bases not matched to a gene; V was cut back by 7 bases and J by 0 bases. There are 15 residues in the CDR3. Study processing details: How many nucleated cells were present was estimated from reference gene primer amplification. TCRdb's table, derived via immunoSEQ multiplex PCR, lists solely in-frame clones and lacks some. That table supplies the V and J calls and clone size; D and trimming were determined from the DNA. The data contain approximately 210,000 clones, more than 70% of them singletons. The TCR was taken from a woman of 80 years or more with acute or convalescent COVID-19. The rearrangement uses TRBV19 and TRBJ1-1; 7 bases match TRBD1. The sequenced sample consisted of peripheral blood. In DNA, the CDR3 is TGTGCCAGTAAAACTGCGGGACAGTTGAACACTGAAGCTTTCTTT. It translates to CASKTAGQLNTEAFF.